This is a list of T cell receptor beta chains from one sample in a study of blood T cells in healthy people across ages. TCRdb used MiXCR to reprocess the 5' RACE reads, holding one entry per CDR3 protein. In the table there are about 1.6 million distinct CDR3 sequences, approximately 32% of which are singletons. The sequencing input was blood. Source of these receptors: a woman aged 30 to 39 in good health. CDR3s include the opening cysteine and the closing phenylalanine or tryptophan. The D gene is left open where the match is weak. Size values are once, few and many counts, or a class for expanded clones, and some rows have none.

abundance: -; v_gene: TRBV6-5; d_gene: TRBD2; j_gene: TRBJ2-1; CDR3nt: TGTGCCAGCAGTCACGCCCGACTAGCGGGGGTCGGGGAGCAGTTCTTC; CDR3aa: CASSHARLAGVGEQFF
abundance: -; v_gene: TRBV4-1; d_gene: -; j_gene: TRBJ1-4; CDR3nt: TGCGCCAGCAGCCAGACCCGAGACCAGGGGCGGGAAAAACTGTTTTTT; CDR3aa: CASSQTRDQGREKLFF
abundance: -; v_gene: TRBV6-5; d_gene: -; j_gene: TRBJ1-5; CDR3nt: TGTGCCAGCAGTTACTCGTGGGGCAGGGATAATAGCAATCAGCCCCAGCATTTT; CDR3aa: CASSYSWGRDNSNQPQHF
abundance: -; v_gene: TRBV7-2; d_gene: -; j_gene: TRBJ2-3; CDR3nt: TGTGCCAGCAGCCAACGGATTGTTAGCACAGATACGCAGTATTTT; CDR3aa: CASSQRIVSTDTQYF
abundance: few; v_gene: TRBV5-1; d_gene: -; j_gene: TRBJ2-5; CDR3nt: TGCGCCAGCAGCCCCCAGACAACGTGGGGAAGACAAGAGACCCAGTACTTC; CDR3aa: CASSPQTTWGRQETQYF
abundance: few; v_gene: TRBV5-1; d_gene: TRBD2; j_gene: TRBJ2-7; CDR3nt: TGCGCCAGCAGCTTGGTGGGACTAGCGGTGAACGAGCAGTACTTC; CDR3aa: CASSLVGLAVNEQYF
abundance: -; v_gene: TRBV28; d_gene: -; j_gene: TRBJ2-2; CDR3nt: TGTGCCAGCACTCCCGGGGCCGGGGAGCTGTTTTTT; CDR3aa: CASTPGAGELFF
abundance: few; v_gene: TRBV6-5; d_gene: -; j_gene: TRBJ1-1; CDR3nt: TGTGCCAGCAGTTACTCGAAAGGGACGGGGACTTTCTTT; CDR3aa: CASSYSKGTGTFF
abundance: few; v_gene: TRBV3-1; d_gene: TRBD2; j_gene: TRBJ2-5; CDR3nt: TGTGCCAGCAGCCATGCCGGACTAGCGGGAGGGACCCAGTACTTC; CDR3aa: CASSHAGLAGGTQYF
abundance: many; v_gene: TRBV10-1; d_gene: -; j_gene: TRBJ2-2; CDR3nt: TGCGCCAGCAGTGAGGGGGACGCCGGGGAGCTGTTTTTT; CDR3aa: CASSEGDAGELFF
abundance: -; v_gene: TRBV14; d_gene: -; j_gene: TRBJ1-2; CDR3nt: TGTGCCAGCAGCGTGATGGGGCAGGGTAGCCCGATCGGGTATGGCTACACCTTC; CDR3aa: CASSVMGQGSPIGYGYTF
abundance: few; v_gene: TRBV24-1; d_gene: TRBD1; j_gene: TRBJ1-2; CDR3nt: TGTGCCACCAGTGATTCGACAGGGGTGGCCGGCTACACCTTC; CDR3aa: CATSDSTGVAGYTF
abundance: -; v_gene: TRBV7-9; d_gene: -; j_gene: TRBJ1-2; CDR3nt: TGTGCCAGCAGCTTAGCGGGAGGGTCGGCTCTCCATGGCTACACCTTC; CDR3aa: CASSLAGGSALHGYTF
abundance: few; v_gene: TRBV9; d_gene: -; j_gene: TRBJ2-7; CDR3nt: TGTGCCAGCAGCCCGGGGACAAGGGCCTGGGAGCAGTACTTC; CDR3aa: CASSPGTRAWEQYF
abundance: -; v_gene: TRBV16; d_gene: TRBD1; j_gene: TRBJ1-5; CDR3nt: TGTGCCAGCAGCCAAGCTCAGGGGGCAGGTCAGCCCCAGCATTTT; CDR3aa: CASSQAQGAGQPQHF
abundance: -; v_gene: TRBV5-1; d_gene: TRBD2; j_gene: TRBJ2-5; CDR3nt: TGCGCCAGCAGCTTGGAGACTAGCGCGGAGACCCAGTACTTC; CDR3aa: CASSLETSAETQYF
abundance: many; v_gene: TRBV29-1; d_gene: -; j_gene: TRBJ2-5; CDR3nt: TGCAGCGTTGAAGGGGGGCCAGAGACCCAGTACTTC; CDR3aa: CSVEGGPETQYF
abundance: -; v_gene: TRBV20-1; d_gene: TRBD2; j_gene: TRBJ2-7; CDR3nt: TGCAGTGCCATACTAGCGGGAAATGTTTACGAGCAGTACTTC; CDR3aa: CSAILAGNVYEQYF
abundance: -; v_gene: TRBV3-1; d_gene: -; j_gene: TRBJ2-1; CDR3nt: TGTGCCAGCAGCCAAAGCCCCTCCGGAGGAGAGCAGTTCTTC; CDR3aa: CASSQSPSGGEQFF
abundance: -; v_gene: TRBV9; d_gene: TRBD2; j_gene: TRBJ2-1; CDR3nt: TGTGCCCGCAGCTCCGCAACGAGGACTAGCTCCTACAATGAGCAGTTCTTC; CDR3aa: CARSSATRTSSYNEQFF
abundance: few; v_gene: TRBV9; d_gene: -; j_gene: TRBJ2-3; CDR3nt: TGTGCCAGCAGCGTAGCCCCATCGACTCAAGGGTATACGCAGTATTTT; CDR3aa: CASSVAPSTQGYTQYF
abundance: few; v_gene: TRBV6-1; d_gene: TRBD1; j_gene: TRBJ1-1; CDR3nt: TGTGCCAGCACTCCTGGGACAGGGGCATCCGGCACTGAAGCTTTCTTT; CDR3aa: CASTPGTGASGTEAFF
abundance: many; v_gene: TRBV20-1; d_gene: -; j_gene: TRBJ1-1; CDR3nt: TGCAGTGCTAGCGAGGACCAGAACACTGAAGCTTTCTTT; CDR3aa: CSASEDQNTEAFF
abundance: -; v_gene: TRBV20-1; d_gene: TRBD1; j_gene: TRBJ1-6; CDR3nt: TGCAGTGCTAGGGCGAAGACAGGGACTAATTCACCCCTCCACTTT; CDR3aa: CSARAKTGTNSPLHF
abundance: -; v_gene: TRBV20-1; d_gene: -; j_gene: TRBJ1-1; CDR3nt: TGCAGTGCGAACACAGGCACTGAAGCTTTCTTT; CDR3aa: CSANTGTEAFF
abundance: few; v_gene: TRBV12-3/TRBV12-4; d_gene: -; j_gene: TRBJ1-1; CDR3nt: TGTGCCAGCAGTGCGAGTGGGTTCATGAACACTGAAGCTTTCTTT; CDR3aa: CASSASGFMNTEAFF
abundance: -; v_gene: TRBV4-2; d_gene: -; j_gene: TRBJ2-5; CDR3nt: TGTGTCAGCAGCCAAGAGGGGGACCAAGAGACCCAGTACTTC; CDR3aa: CVSSQEGDQETQYF
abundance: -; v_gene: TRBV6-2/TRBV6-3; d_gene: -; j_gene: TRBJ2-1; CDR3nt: TGTGCCAGCAGTTATTTCCGGAGATACAGTGAGCAGTTCTTC; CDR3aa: CASSYFRRYSEQFF
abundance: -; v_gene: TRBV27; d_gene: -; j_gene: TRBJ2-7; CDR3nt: TGTGCCAGCAGTCCAAAAGCAGATCCAGCCTACAATGAGCAGTACTTC; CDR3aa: CASSPKADPAYNEQYF
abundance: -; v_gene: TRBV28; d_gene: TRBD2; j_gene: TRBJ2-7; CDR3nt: TGTGCCAGCACCGTTAGCGGGCCCCCGCGGGAGCAGTACTTC; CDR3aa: CASTVSGPPREQYF
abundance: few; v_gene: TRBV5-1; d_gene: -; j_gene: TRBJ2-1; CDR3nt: TGCGCCAGCGGACAGTCTGGGGAGCAGTTCTTC; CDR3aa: CASGQSGEQFF
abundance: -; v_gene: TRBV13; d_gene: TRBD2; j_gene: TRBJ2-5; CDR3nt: TGTGCCAGCAGCATTGAGACTAGCATCCAAGAGACCCAGTACTTC; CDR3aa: CASSIETSIQETQYF
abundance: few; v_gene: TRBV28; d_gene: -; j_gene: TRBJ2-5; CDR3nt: TGTGCCAGCAGCCCAGACCAGGGGGAGACCCAGTACTTC; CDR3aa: CASSPDQGETQYF
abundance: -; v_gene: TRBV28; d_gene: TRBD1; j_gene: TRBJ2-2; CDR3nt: TGTGCCAGCAGTTGGCAGGGGGCGAACACCGGGGAGCTGTTTTTT; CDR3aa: CASSWQGANTGELFF
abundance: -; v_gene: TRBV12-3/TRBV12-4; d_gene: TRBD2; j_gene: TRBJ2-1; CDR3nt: TGTGCCAGCAGTTTATTAAATCCTGGCGGGAGGGACTACAATGAGCAGTTCTTC; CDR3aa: CASSLLNPGGRDYNEQFF
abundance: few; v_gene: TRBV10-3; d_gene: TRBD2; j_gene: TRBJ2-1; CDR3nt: TGTGCCATCATGGCGGGGGGCAACCATGAGCAGTTCTTC; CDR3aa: CAIMAGGNHEQFF
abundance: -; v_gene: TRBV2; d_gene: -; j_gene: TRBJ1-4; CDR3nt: TGTGCCAGCAGTGAATCCCAGGCTGCTAATGAAAAACTGTTTTTT; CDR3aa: CASSESQAANEKLFF
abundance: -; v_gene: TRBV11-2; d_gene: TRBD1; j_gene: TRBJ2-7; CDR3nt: TGTGCCAGCGGCTTATTGACAGGGACCTCCTACGAGCAGTACTTC; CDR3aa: CASGLLTGTSYEQYF
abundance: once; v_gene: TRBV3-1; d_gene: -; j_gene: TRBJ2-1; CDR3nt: TGTGCCAGCAGCCAAGTGGCGGGTCGGGGCCACGATGAGCAGTTCTTC; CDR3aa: CASSQVAGRGHDEQFF
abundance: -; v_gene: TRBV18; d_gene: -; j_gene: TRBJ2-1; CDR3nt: TGTGCCGGCTCACCGGGGCCAGACCGGGGACAGCAGTTCTTC; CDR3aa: CAGSPGPDRGQQFF
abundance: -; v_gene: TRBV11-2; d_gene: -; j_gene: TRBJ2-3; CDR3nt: TGTGCCAGCAGCGGGCAATTCGGAAATACGCAGTATTTT; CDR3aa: CASSGQFGNTQYF
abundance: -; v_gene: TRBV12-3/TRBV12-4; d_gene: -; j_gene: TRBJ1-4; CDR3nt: TGTGCCAGCAGTTTCCTGGTCAGGAGGTCCCCTGATGAAAAACTGTTTTTT; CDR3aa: CASSFLVRRSPDEKLFF
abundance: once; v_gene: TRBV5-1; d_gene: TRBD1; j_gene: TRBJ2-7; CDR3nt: TGCGCCAGCAGCTTTATGACAGGGGGCACCTACGAGCGGTACTTC; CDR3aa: CASSFMTGGTYERYF
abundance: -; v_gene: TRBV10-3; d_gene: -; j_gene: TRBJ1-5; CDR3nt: TGTGCCATCAGTCCGTCTCCCCTTCGGCAGCCCCAGCATTTT; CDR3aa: CAISPSPLRQPQHF
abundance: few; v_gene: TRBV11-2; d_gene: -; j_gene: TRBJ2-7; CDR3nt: TGTGCCAGCAGTCCTTCCCCAGAGACCTACGAGCAGTACTTC; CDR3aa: CASSPSPETYEQYF
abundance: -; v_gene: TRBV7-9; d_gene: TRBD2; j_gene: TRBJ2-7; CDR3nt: TGTGCCAGCAACGGAGGCGGGGGATCCTACGAGCAGTACTTC; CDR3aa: CASNGGGGSYEQYF
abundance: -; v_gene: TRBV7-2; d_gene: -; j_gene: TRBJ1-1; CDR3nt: TGTGCCAGCAGCTTAGGGGGGGCGTTGAATTTTAAGGCTTTCTTT; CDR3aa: CASSLGGALNFKAFF
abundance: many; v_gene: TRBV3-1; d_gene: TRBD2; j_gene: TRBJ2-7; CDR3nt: TGTGCCAGCAGCTATGGACTAGCCTCCTACGAGCAGTACTTC; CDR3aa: CASSYGLASYEQYF
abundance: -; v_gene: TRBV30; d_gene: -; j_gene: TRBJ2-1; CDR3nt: TGTGCCTGGGAAAACCCCAACAATGAGCAGTTCTTC; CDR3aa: CAWENPNNEQFF
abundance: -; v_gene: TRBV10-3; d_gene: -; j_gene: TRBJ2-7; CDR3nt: TGTGCCATCAGTGAAAGGAGGGTGAGCTCCTACGAGCAGTACTTC; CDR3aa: CAISERRVSSYEQYF
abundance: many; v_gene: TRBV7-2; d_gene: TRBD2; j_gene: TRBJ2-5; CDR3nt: TGCGCCAGCAGCCTTGGACTAGCGGGCCGAGAGACCCAGTACTTC; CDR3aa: CASSLGLAGRETQYF
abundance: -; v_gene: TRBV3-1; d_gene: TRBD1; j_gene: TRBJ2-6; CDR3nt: TGTGCCAGCAGTTTAACAGGGGGAAACAACGTCCTGACTTTC; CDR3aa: CASSLTGGNNVLTF
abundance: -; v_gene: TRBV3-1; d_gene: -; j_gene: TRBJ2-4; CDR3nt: TGTGCCAGCAGCCAAGAGAGAGTAGCCAAAAACATTCAGTACTTC; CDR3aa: CASSQERVAKNIQYF
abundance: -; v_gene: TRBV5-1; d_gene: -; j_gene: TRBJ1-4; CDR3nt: TGCGCCAGCAGCTTGGGACAGATGGTTCCTCCAAATGAAAAACTGTTTTTT; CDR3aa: CASSLGQMVPPNEKLFF